These 7 T cell receptor beta chains were all obtained from the same sample, sequenced in a study of Ad26.COV2.S vaccination and SARS-CoV-2 variants. Treatment: over 15 received Ad26.COV2.S at low or high dose, single or two shots; a few received placebo; per-sample allocation not given. On day 63 after the first injection, vaccine and placebo recipients gave samples. Using immunoSEQ multiplex PCR, the repertoire was profiled, and TCRdb retains in-frame clones only, with some absent. Of 400,000 or so clones listed, about 85% are singletons. The sample consisted of peripheral blood, taken in a trial of Ad26.COV2.S vaccine versus placebo. Every receptor here comes from a person aged 18 to 65 who received the Ad26.COV2.S COVID-19 vaccine or a placebo.

V gene TRBV6-5 combines with J gene TRBJ1-5; D ambiguous. The ends were cut back, 3 bases at V and 5 bases at J, with 8 bases in the middle. The V gene's germline CDR1 is MNHEY and CDR2 SVGAGI. The CDR3 consists of 13 residues. The CDR3 DNA reads TGTGCCAGCAGTTATGGGTGGGATCAGCCCCAGCATTTT. This translates into CASSYGWDQPQHF.

The chain recombines TRBV7-2 with TRBJ2-7; D might be TRBD1 or TRBD2, each matching 5 bases. The V and J ends lost 1 base and 9 bases respectively, with 13 bases between them. Germline CDR1 reads SGHTA; CDR2 reads FQGNSA. This CDR3 contains 13 residues. CDR3 protein: CASSLERGEVQYF. The CDR3 DNA follows: TGTGCCAGCAGCTTAGAAAGGGGAGAGGTGCAGTACTTC.

The CDR3 protein is CASSSSAERGGNFF. The CDR3 DNA sequence: TGCGCCAGCAGCTCGAGTGCCGAGCGGGGGGGCAATTTCTTC. The J gene is TRBJ2-1, the V gene TRBV5-1; 10 bases are a match to TRBD2. The ends lost 3 bases at V and 16 bases at J; junction bases unmatched: 13. Germline V gene data show CDR1 as SGHRS and CDR2 as YFSETQ. The CDR3 totals 14 residues.

V usage is TRBV10-3 and J usage is TRBJ2-1; 11 nucleotides align to TRBD2. CDR1 and CDR2 (germline): ENHRY, SYGVKD. This CDR3 region has 16 residues. V trimming: 4 bases; J trimming: 9 bases; junction bases outside the gene matches: 11. Here the CDR3 reads CAISGGVAGGQTEQFF. DNA of the CDR3: TGTGCCATCAGTGGCGGGGTAGCGGGGGGGCAAACTGAGCAGTTCTTC.

This chain links TRBV6-1 with TRBJ2-3; D uncertain. V lost 2 bases and J 1 base, leaving 7 bases between the germline ends. Per germline, CDR1 MNHNS and CDR2 SASEGT. This CDR3 region has 14 residues. CDR3 protein: CASSENPRTDTQYF. The CDR3 DNA sequence: TGTGCCAGCAGTGAAAACCCCCGCACAGATACGCAGTATTTT.

V usage is TRBV19 and J usage is TRBJ2-1; TRBD2 matches 14 bases. The trim removed 5 bases at V and 8 bases at J, leaving 8 bases unmatched. Per germline, CDR1 LNHDA and CDR2 SQIVND (reference sequence). This CDR3 is 16 amino acids long. CDR3 bases: TGTGCCAGTAGTTTTCGGACTAGCGGGGGGTTGGATGAGCAGTTCTTC. Its protein product is CASSFRTSGGLDEQFF.

As regards this clone: Other nucleotide sequences from this sample produce the same CDR3. The rearrangement links TRBV5-1 to TRBJ1-4, with D possibly matching TRBD1 (6 bases). V lost 0 bases and J lost 5, with 11 bases in between. Germline CDR1 is SGHRS and CDR2 is YFSETQ. CDR3 length: 15 residues. CDR3 sequence reads: CASSLVQGGNEKLFF. For the CDR3, the DNA is TGCGCCAGCAGCTTGGTACAGGGAGGGAATGAAAAACTGTTTTTT. The full variable domain, its missing parts supplied by reference TRBV5-1 and TRBJ1-4, is KAGVTQTPRYLIKTRGQQVTLSCSPISGHRSVSWYQQTPGQGLQFLFEYFSETQRNKGNFPGRFSGRQFSNSRSEMNVSTLELGDSALYLCASSLVQGGNEKLFFGSGTQLSVL.